The 10 T cell receptor beta chains reported below all come from one sample, sequenced in a study of blood T cell repertoires in COVID-19. The method was immunoSEQ multiplex PCR; TCRdb's version includes in-frame clones alone and lacks a portion of them. Of 55,000 to 85,000 clones in the sample, about nine tenths were seen once. Sequenced input: peripheral blood. Receptor source: a woman in her late teens or twenties with acute or convalescent COVID-19.

The CDR3 coding sequence is TGTGCCAGCAGTTTATCCTCCGGGGCCTACGAGCAGTACTTC. Its translation: CASSLSSGAYEQYF. The gene calls are TRBV27 and TRBJ2-7, with a tentative D call TRBD2 (5 bases). The germline gives CDR1 MNHEY, CDR2 SMNVEV (reference sequence). The CDR3 has 14 amino acids. Trimming took 0 bases from V and 2 from J, leaving 8 bases between them.

The chain is built from TRBV6-4 and TRBJ1-1, with D perhaps TRBD1 (5 bases). The CDR3 consists of 12 residues. V was trimmed by 6 bases and J by 0 bases, leaving 5 bases between them. CDR1 and CDR2 (germline): MRHNA, SNTAGT. DNA for the CDR3: TGTGCCAGCAGAGGGGTGAACACTGAAGCTTTCTTT. Its protein product is CASRGVNTEAFF.

The V and J genes are TRBV7-2 and TRBJ1-2, with TRBD1 matching over 9 bases. Unmatched junction bases numbered 5, after V lost 2 bases and J lost 7 bases. This CDR3 spans 14 amino acids. Germline V gene lookup returns CDR1 SGHTA and CDR2 FQGNSA. For the CDR3, the DNA is TGTGCCAGCAGCTTATTAGGGACAGGGTCTGGCTACACCTTC. Protein sequence: CASSLLGTGSGYTF.

The rearrangement links TRBV19 to TRBJ2-5, with D unclear. Between the trimmed V and J ends, which lost 3 bases and 5 bases, there was a span of 4 bases. This CDR3 has 11 amino acids. CDR1 LNHDA and CDR2 SQIVND come from the germline V gene (reference sequence). CDR3 DNA: TGTGCCAGTAGTATTGAGGAGACCCAGTACTTC. It is translated as CASSIEETQYF. The variable domain in full, completed from reference TRBV19 and TRBJ2-5, reads DGGITQSPKYLFRKEGQNVTLSCEQNLNHDAMYWYRQDPGQGLRLIYYSQIVNDFQKGDIAEGYSVSREKKESFPLTVTSAQKNPTAFYLCASSIEETQYFGPGTRLLVL.

The chain recombines TRBV11-2 with TRBJ2-2; weak D call: TRBD2 (6 bases). Trimming shortened V by 8 bases and J by 2 bases, and 15 bases separated the two germline ends. Germline CDR1 reads SGHAT; CDR2 reads FQNNGV. The CDR3 runs to 15 residues. CDR3 in DNA: TGTGCCAGCCGCCCTGGACTAACCAACACCGGGGAGCTGTTTTTT. Its protein is CASRPGLTNTGELFF.

The V and J genes are TRBV7-9 and TRBJ2-1; tentative D call: TRBD2 (6 bases). Trimming took 2 bases from V and 3 from J, leaving 11 bases between them. Germline CDR1 reads SEHNR; CDR2 reads FQNEAQ (reference sequence). CDR3 length: 15 residues. CDR3 loop: CASSLLGGSYNEQFF. The CDR3 nucleotides are TGTGCCAGCAGCTTACTTGGGGGGAGCTACAATGAGCAGTTCTTC.

V gene TRBV2 combines with J gene TRBJ2-2, with D maybe TRBD2 (5 bases). Germline V lookup: CDR1 SNHLY, CDR2 FYNNEI. V gave up 6 bases and J gave up 2 bases, with 10 bases separating them. The CDR3 totals 14 residues. In DNA form, the CDR3 reads TGTGCCAGCAGGGGGAGCAGCAACACCGGGGAGCTGTTTTTT. It encodes CASRGSSNTGELFF.

The V and J genes are TRBV4-1 and TRBJ1-5; 7 bases fit TRBD1. In germline, CDR1 is MGHRA, CDR2 YSYEKL. After removal of 0 bases from V and 5 bases from J, the junction contained 13 bases not matched to a gene. This CDR3 has 18 residues. The CDR3 is CASSQEQTGRRADQPQHF. CDR3 nucleotides: TGCGCCAGCAGCCAAGAACAGACAGGGCGACGGGCGGATCAGCCCCAGCATTTT.

The genes are TRBV18 and TRBJ2-2; 7 bases are shared with TRBD1. The CDR3 covers 15 residues. V lost 8 bases, J lost 3 bases, and 9 bases stayed unmatched. The V gene's germline CDR1 is KGHSH and CDR2 LQKENI. CDR3 nucleotides: TGTGCCAGCAAACCGGGACAGTTCGACACCGGGGAGCTGTTTTTT. Protein product: CASKPGQFDTGELFF.

This clone appeared once. V gene TRBV4-1 combines with J gene TRBJ1-2; 8 bases are shared with TRBD1. V shed 1 base and J 2 bases; nucleotides not matched to a gene: 6. The CDR3 has 16 amino acids. Germline lookup yields CDR1 MGHRA and CDR2 YSYEKL. The DNA for the CDR3 is TGCGCCAGCAGCCAAGCTGGACAGGGCGGGAACTATGGCTACACCTTC. Its protein is CASSQAGQGGNYGYTF.